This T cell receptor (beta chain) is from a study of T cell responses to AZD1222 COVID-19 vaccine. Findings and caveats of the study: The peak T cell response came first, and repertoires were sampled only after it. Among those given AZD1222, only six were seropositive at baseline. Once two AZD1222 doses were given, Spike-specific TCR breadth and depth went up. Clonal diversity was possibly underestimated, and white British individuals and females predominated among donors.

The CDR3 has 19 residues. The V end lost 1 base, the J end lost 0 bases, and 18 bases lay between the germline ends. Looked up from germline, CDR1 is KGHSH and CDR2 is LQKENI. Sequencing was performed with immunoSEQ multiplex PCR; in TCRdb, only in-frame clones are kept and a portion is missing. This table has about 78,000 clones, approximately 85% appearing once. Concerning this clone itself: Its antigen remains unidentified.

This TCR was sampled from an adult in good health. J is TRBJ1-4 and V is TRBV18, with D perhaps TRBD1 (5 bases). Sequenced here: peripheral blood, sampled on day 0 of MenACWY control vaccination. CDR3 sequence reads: CASSPRTTVGVTTNEKLFF. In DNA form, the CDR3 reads TGTGCCAGCTCACCACGTACGACAGTTGGAGTTACAACTAATGAAAAACTGTTTTTT.